Described below is a single T cell receptor (beta chain) sequence and its context. Its antigen is currently not known. No base quality information exists; no much larger clone differs at one position. The CDR3 regions of human TCRbeta chains were subjected to immunosequencing. Per the original workflow: TCRs in the repertoires were matched against a reference library of SARS-CoV-2-specific TCRs that had been generated with the MIRA antigen-specificity platform. Breadth was defined as the fraction of unique TCRs that were SARS-CoV-2-associated. Depth was defined as the fraction of total T cells that were SARS-CoV-2-associated. Each spike-specific TCR was assigned to its reactive spike region and to a CD4 or CD8 class using the MIRA data. Log10-transformed breadth and depth values were compared by one-way ANOVA with Sidak's multiple comparisons tests. In TCRdb, the immuneACCESS table is reduced to in-frame sequences with V and J assigned. These tables do not hold every clone; where another copy was compared, an unresolved V gene accounts for under half, and the others remain unexplained. That table is the source of V, J and clone size, and D and trimming were worked out from the DNA. Counted in this sample were about 80,000 clones; 70% to 90% of them appeared once. The ten largest clones capture roughly 3.1% of the sample.

This specimen's time point label, per the study, means: about 28 days (+/-7) after the second vaccine dose. Because spike-specific TCR depth and breadth did not differ between the two schedules, AZD1222 recipients who got a second dose at roughly 4 weeks were pooled with those who got a second dose at roughly 12 weeks. Vaccinee samples came from UK trials COV001 and COV002, including a single-blind randomized controlled phase 2/3 trial of AZD1222 (ChAdOx1 nCoV-19) in healthy adults. For TCRbeta chain sequencing, PBMC samples were collected from trial participants at day 0 and at day 28 after the second dose. The data were obtained in a study of T cell responses to AZD1222 COVID-19 vaccine (dated by TCRdb to 2020 to 2022). As for the study more broadly: A total of roughly 240 trial participants underwent TCR sequencing, of whom 207 received two doses of AZD1222 and about 25 received two doses of the MenACWY control vaccine. Trial participants were enrolled by age into subgroups of 18-55, 56-69 and 70-plus years, and around 150, 28 and 57 TCR-sequenced participants, respectively, were included in these subgroups.

The CDR3 spans 16 residues, from the cysteine through the phenylalanine. Only the CDR3 DNA stays, 48 bases, in frame from base 1. From a lookup of the germline V gene (reference sequence), CDR1 and CDR2 are LNHDA and SQIVND. The junction carries 13 bases between V and J, which are trimmed by 3 bases and 1 base respectively. General findings and caveats noted by the study authors: No day 14 peak-response samples were available, so repertoires were characterized only after the peak T cell response. Most participants were white British and females outnumbered males, and the authors suggested that clonal diversity may have been underestimated. CD4 TCRs associated with the vaccine covered the entire spike protein, and the dominant responses were in regions 160-218 and 743-854. In the small 56-69-year group, the increase in depth fell short of significance, most likely because of low power. Nearly half of unique spike-specific TCRs reportedly recognized epitopes outside regions mutated in the B.1.351 and B.1.1.7 variants. Spike-specific TCR breadth and depth rose significantly after two AZD1222 doses compared with day 0 and with MenACWY recipients. Conclusions about previously exposed vaccinees were limited because only six AZD1222 recipients were SARS-CoV-2 seropositive at baseline.

Specimen: peripheral blood, collected 28 days after the second AZD1222 dose. This TCR was recovered from an adult who received the AZD1222 COVID-19 vaccine. The sequence is built from TRBV19 and TRBJ1-5, with TRBD1 perhaps the D gene, on 5 matching bases. The DNA sequence is TGTGCCAGTAGTATCGGGGGGGGAAGGAGCAATCAGCCCCAGCATTTT. Its translation reads: CASSIGGGRSNQPQHF.